These 29 T cell receptor beta chains were sequenced from one sample in a study of control samples from healthy donors and cancer patients. Libraries were prepared by immunoSEQ multiplex PCR; TCRdb keeps only in-frame clonotypes and omits some of them. This table has tens of thousands of clones, about 88% appearing once. Sequenced material: blood. The receptors were sampled from a woman in her sixties or seventies in good health.

The CDR3 DNA reads TGTGCCAGTAGTATATTTACAGGGGGCAATCAGCCCCAGCATTTT. Its translation: CASSIFTGGNQPQHF. This rearrangement joins TRBV19 to TRBJ1-5; 7 nucleotides align to TRBD1. CDR3 length: 15 residues. V trimming: 2 bases; J trimming: 2 bases; junction bases outside the gene matches: 3. In germline, CDR1 is LNHDA, CDR2 SQIVND (reference sequence).

This chain links TRBV30 with TRBJ1-2; possible D gene TRBD1, 5 bases. The V gene lost 3 bases and the J gene lost 7 bases, with 12 bases spanning the gap. The CDR3 covers 12 residues. Germline V gene data show CDR1 as GTSNPN and CDR2 as SVGIG (reference sequence). Here the CDR3 reads CAWRTGVTGYTF. The CDR3 DNA follows: TGTGCCTGGAGGACGGGGGTTACTGGCTACACCTTC.

The gene calls are TRBV11-3 and TRBJ2-1, with 8 bases matching TRBD1. The CDR3 extends over 15 amino acids. V shed 1 base, J shed 3 bases, and the junction held 2 bases outside the gene matches. Germline lookup yields CDR1 SGHNT and CDR2 YENEEA. CDR3 sequence: CASSLGGQGYNEQFF. The CDR3 region has the DNA TGTGCCAGCAGCTTAGGTGGACAGGGCTACAATGAGCAGTTCTTC.

The chain uses TRBV11-2 and TRBJ2-7; D is undetermined. The CDR3 spans 13 residues. From germline, CDR1 is SGHAT and CDR2 FQNNGV. Trimming removed 3 bases from V and 4 bases from J, with 10 bases in between. CDR3 protein: CASSFGDGYEQYF. The CDR3 DNA reads TGTGCCAGCAGCTTCGGTGATGGGTACGAGCAGTACTTC.

V usage is TRBV18 and J usage is TRBJ1-1; possibly TRBD1 for D (5 bases). This CDR3 is built from 12 residues. CDR1 and CDR2 from the germline V gene are KGHSH and LQKENI. The ends were cut back, 4 bases at V and 5 bases at J, with 8 bases in the middle. The CDR3 coding sequence is TGTGCCAGCTCACGTGGGGGAACTGAAGCTTTCTTT. Its translation is CASSRGGTEAFF.

The chain employs TRBV19 and TRBJ2-1, with 9 bases lining up with TRBD2. J was trimmed by 3 bases and V by 0 bases; bases with no gene match: 15. This CDR3 contains 20 residues. Germline V CDR1 and CDR2: LNHDA, SQIVND (reference sequence). The CDR3 DNA sequence: TGTGCCAGTAGTATAGAGTGGCTAGCGGGAACTCAACAGGACTACAATGAGCAGTTCTTC. Protein: CASSIEWLAGTQQDYNEQFF.

The chain carries TRBV6-6 and TRBJ2-3; D uncertain. The CDR3 is made up of 12 amino acids. Germline loops: CDR1 MNHNY, CDR2 SVGAGI (reference sequence). V shed 5 bases and J shed 2 bases, with 5 bases lying between them. The CDR3 spells CASSQFTDTQYF. The CDR3 bases are TGTGCCAGCAGTCAGTTCACAGATACGCAGTATTTT.

This chain uses TRBV2 with TRBJ2-2; 8 positions agree with TRBD2. Losses at the gene ends were 3 bases for V and 5 bases for J; bases not matched to a gene: 5. CDR3 length equals 15 residues. CDR1 and CDR2 (germline): SNHLY, FYNNEI. The CDR3 protein is CASSDGLAATGELFF. The CDR3 DNA is TGTGCCAGCAGTGATGGACTAGCTGCAACCGGGGAGCTGTTTTTT.

The chain couples TRBV7-2 to TRBJ2-7, with D hard to call. Trimming took 3 bases from V and 0 from J, leaving 6 bases between them. The CDR3 loop spans 13 amino acids. Per the germline V gene, CDR1 is SGHTA and CDR2 is FQGNSA. CDR3 sequence reads: CASSLFPSYEQYF. In nucleotides, the CDR3 is TGTGCCAGCAGCTTGTTTCCCTCCTACGAGCAGTACTTC. The full variable domain, rest sourced from reference TRBV7-2 and TRBJ2-7, is GAGVSQSPSNKVTEKGKDVELRCDPISGHTALYWYRQSLGQGLEFLIYFQGNSAPDKSGLPSDRFSAERTGGSVSTLTIQRTQQEDSAVYLCASSLFPSYEQYFGPGTRLTVT.

The chain has TRBV29-1 and TRBJ1-1; a weak D match, TRBD1 (5 bases). CDR3 length: 13 amino acids. Germline V lookup: CDR1 SQVTM, CDR2 ANQGSEA. V was pared by 7 bases and J by 1 base, with 13 bases between. CDR3 sequence: CSARGTANTEAFF. The CDR3 coding sequence is TGCAGCGCCCGAGGGACGGCGAACACTGAAGCTTTCTTT.

The genes are TRBV15 and TRBJ2-7; a possible D gene is TRBD2 (6 bases). Trimming cost V 0 bases and J 4 bases, with 13 bases left between them. Germline CDR1 and CDR2: LNHNV and YYDKDF (reference sequence). This CDR3 is 15 amino acids long. The CDR3 DNA follows: TGTGCCACCAGCAGAGATGATGGAGGGACGTACGAGCAGTACTTC. It is translated as CATSRDDGGTYEQYF.

This chain links TRBV5-1 with TRBJ2-5; D is perhaps TRBD1 (5 bases). The V end lost 2 bases, the J end lost 0 bases, and 11 bases lay between the germline ends. CDR3 length: 15 residues. Germline V CDR1 and CDR2: SGHRS, YFSETQ. The CDR3 DNA reads TGCGCCAGCAGCTTTCAGTCCAGGGACCAAGAGACCCAGTACTTC. This encodes CASSFQSRDQETQYF.

This chain joins TRBV27 and TRBJ2-1, with D possibly matching TRBD2 (5 bases). The germline V gene encodes CDR1 MNHEY and CDR2 SMNVEV (reference sequence). The CDR3 totals 13 residues. V shed 2 bases and J shed 6 bases, with 8 bases lying between them. CDR3 nucleotides: TGTGCCAGCAGTTTACGGGGTAGCAATGAGCAGTTCTTC. Translated, it gives CASSLRGSNEQFF.

The chain couples TRBV3-1 (or the pseudogene TRBV3-2) to TRBJ1-5; the D is unclear. CDR3 length: 15 residues. The V gene lost 1 base and the J gene lost 1 base, with 8 bases spanning the gap. Germline CDR1 LGHDT, CDR2 YNNKEL (reference sequence). The CDR3 DNA sequence: TGTGCCAGCAGCCAAGGGAGGGAAAGCAATCAGCCCCAGCATTTT. As protein: CASSQGRESNQPQHF.

The chain uses TRBV5-1 and TRBJ1-1, with 7 positions matching TRBD1. The CDR3 loop spans 15 amino acids. Germline V gives CDR1 SGHRS, CDR2 YFSETQ. V was pared by 4 bases and J by 7 bases, with 13 bases of the junction left unmatched. CDR3 coding DNA: TGCGCCAGCAGCCCAGGGGGGGTGGGGCGGAATGAAGCTTTCTTT. Translation gives CASSPGGVGRNEAFF.

V usage is TRBV12-3 or TRBV12-4 and J usage is TRBJ1-2; 7 bases are a match to TRBD1. This CDR3 contains 13 residues. J gave up 8 bases and V 4 bases, and 7 bases lay outside the gene matches. This chain's CDR3 is CASSSTTGLGYTF. Here the CDR3 DNA reads TGTGCCAGCAGTTCAACGACAGGGCTCGGCTACACCTTC.

The chain links TRBV10-2 to TRBJ1-3, with 7 bases lining up with TRBD1. The V segment lost 6 bases and the J segment 0 bases; nucleotides outside the gene matches: 5. From germline, CDR1 is WSHSY and CDR2 SAAADI. The length of the CDR3 is 15 residues. Written as DNA, the CDR3 is TGCGCCAGCAGACTAGGGACAGACTCTGGAAACACCATATATTTT. Translation gives CASRLGTDSGNTIYF.

V usage is TRBV5-6 and J usage is TRBJ1-1; D is ambiguous. The V gene's germline CDR1 is SGHDT and CDR2 YYEEEE. The CDR3 loop spans 13 amino acids. Trimming took 5 bases from V and 4 from J, leaving 12 bases between them. DNA of the CDR3: TGTGCCAGCAGGCGGCAGATGCCCACTGAAGCTTTCTTT. Translated: CASRRQMPTEAFF.

The rearrangement joins TRBV15 to TRBJ1-1; D perhaps matches TRBD1 (5 bases). The length of the CDR3 is 15 residues. V shed 0 bases and J shed 1 base, with 9 bases lying between them. Germline CDR1 is LNHNV and CDR2 is YYDKDF (reference sequence). The CDR3: CATSREQVGNTEAFF. CDR3 DNA sequence: TGTGCCACCAGCAGAGAACAGGTTGGGAACACTGAAGCTTTCTTT.

CDR3 bases: TGTGCCAGCAGCTTGGTTTTCCAGAACCAAGAGACCCAGTACTTC. Amino acids: CASSLVFQNQETQYF. The V call is TRBV5-6, the J call TRBJ2-5, with D unresolved. Trimming pared 0 bases from V and 0 bases from J, leaving 9 bases between. The CDR3 totals 15 residues. Germline CDR1 reads SGHDT; CDR2 reads YYEEEE.

The chain links TRBV2 to TRBJ1-4; 8 bases line up with TRBD1. Germline lookup yields CDR1 SNHLY and CDR2 FYNNEI. The CDR3 sequence is 14 residues long. The junction had 9 bases not matched to a gene; V was cut back by 8 bases and J by 7 bases. The CDR3 DNA is TGTGCCAGCCTCCTGGACAGGGAGAGTGAAAAACTGTTTTTT. It is translated as CASLLDRESEKLFF.

This clone appeared a single time. The chain has TRBV3-1 (or the pseudogene TRBV3-2) and TRBJ2-1; the match to TRBD2 covers 9 bases. This CDR3 is 13 amino acids long. CDR1 and CDR2 from the germline V gene are LGHDT and YNNKEL (reference sequence). Losses at the gene ends were 3 bases for V and 13 bases for J; bases not matched to a gene: 7. In DNA, the CDR3 is TGTGCCAGCAGCCAGAAAGGACTAGCGAGACAGTTCTTC. This sequence encodes CASSQKGLARQFF.

The chain links TRBV3-1 (or the pseudogene TRBV3-2) to TRBJ1-2; the match to TRBD1 covers 7 bases. CDR3 length equals 18 residues. Germline V gene data show CDR1 as LGHDT and CDR2 as YNNKEL (reference sequence). V shed 2 bases, J shed 2 bases, and the junction held 14 bases outside the gene matches. CDR3 in DNA: TGTGCCAGCAGCCAACCTGGGACAGCTCGTTCATTAAACTATGGCTACACCTTC. Translated, it gives CASSQPGTARSLNYGYTF.

The rearrangement joins TRBV2 to TRBJ2-3; D is undetermined. The CDR3 runs to 15 residues. Germline assignment: CDR1 SNHLY and CDR2 FYNNEI. Trimming took off 6 bases at V and 2 bases at J, with 15 bases between the two ends. The CDR3 sequence: CASRRTDLVTDTQYF. The CDR3 DNA follows: TGTGCCAGCAGGAGAACAGATTTAGTCACAGATACGCAGTATTTT.

V usage is TRBV25-1 and J usage is TRBJ1-5; D is ambiguous. CDR3 length equals 14 residues. Germline loops: CDR1 MGHDK, CDR2 SYGVNS. The V end was cut by 1 base, the J end by 0 bases, with 4 bases between. Here the CDR3 DNA reads TGTGCCAGCAGTGAATGGGGTAGCAATCAGCCCCAGCATTTT. This sequence encodes CASSEWGSNQPQHF.

The genes are TRBV5-4 and TRBJ1-2, with TRBD1 as a possible D gene (6 bases). Trimming shortened V by 6 bases and J by 4 bases, and 16 bases separated the two germline ends. Germline assignment: CDR1 SGHNT and CDR2 YYREEE (reference sequence). This CDR3 is built from 14 residues. CDR3 sequence: CASTRGGPGYGYTF. CDR3 in DNA: TGTGCCAGCACCCGCGGGGGCCCGGGCTATGGCTACACCTTC.

V usage is TRBV30 and J usage is TRBJ1-2, with 9 bases identical to TRBD1. V was pared by 0 bases and J by 8 bases, with 13 bases of the junction left unmatched. The CDR3 covers 16 residues. Germline V gene sequence: CDR1 GTSNPN, CDR2 SVGIG (reference sequence). The CDR3, as DNA: TGTGCCTGGAGTGTAACCCGCTGGACAGGGGCCCGAGGCTACACCTTC. This encodes CAWSVTRWTGARGYTF.

The chain is built from TRBV19 and TRBJ1-1; D is unclear. From germline, CDR1 is LNHDA and CDR2 SQIVND (reference sequence). The CDR3 has 11 amino acids. V dropped 8 bases and J dropped 1 base, with 5 bases sitting between them. The CDR3 spells CASRKNTEAFF. In DNA, the CDR3 is TGTGCCAGTCGAAAGAACACTGAAGCTTTCTTT.

The V call is TRBV10-3, the J call TRBJ1-1, with a tentative D call TRBD1 (5 bases). Between the trimmed V and J ends, which lost 5 bases and 11 bases, there was a span of 15 bases. Germline V CDR1 and CDR2: ENHRY, SYGVKD. The CDR3 spans 12 residues. The chain's CDR3 is CAISSQVEGAFF. The CDR3 DNA reads as TGTGCCATCAGTTCACAGGTGGAGGGGGCTTTCTTT.